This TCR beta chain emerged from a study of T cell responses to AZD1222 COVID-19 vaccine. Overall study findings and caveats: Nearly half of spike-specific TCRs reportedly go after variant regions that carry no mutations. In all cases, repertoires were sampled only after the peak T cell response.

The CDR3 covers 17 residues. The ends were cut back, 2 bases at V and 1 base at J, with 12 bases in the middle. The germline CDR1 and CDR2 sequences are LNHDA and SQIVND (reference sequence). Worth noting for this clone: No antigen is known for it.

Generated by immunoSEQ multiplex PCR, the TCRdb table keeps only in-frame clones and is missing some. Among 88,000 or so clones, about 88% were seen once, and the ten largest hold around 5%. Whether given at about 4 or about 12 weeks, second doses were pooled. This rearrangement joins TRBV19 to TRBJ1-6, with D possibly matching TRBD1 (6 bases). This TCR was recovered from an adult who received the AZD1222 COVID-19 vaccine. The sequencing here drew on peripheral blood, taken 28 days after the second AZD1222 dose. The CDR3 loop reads CASSIPRTASYNSPLHF. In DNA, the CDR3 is TGTGCCAGTAGTATACCCCGGACAGCTTCCTATAATTCACCCCTCCACTTT.